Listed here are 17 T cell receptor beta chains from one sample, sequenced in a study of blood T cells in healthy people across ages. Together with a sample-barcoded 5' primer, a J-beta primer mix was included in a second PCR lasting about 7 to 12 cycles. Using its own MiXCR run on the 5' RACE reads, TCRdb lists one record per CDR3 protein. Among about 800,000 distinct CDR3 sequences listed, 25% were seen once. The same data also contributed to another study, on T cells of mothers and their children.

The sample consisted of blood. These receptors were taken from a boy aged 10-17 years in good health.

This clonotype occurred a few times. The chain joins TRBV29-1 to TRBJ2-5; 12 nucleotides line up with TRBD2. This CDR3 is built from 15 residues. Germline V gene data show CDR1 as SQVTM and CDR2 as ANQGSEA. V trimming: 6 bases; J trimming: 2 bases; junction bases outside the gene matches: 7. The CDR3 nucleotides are TGCAGCGTACAGACTAGCGGGAGCTGTCAAGAGACCCAGTACTTC. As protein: CSVQTSGSCQETQYF.

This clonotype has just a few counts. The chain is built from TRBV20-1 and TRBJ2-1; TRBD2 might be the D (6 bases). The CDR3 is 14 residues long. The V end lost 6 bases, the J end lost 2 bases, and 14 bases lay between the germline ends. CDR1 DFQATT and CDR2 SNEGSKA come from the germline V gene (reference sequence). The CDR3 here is CSANDPGAYNEQFF. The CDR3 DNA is TGCAGTGCAAATGACCCGGGGGCCTACAATGAGCAGTTCTTC.

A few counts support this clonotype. In DNA, the CDR3 is TGTGCCAGCCGCGAGAGCTCCTACGAGCAGTACTTC. Protein product: CASRESSYEQYF. This chain links TRBV28 with TRBJ2-7; D is undetermined. From germline, CDR1 is MDHEN and CDR2 SYDVKM. V was pared by 8 bases and J by 0 bases, with 8 bases between. This CDR3 has 12 amino acids.

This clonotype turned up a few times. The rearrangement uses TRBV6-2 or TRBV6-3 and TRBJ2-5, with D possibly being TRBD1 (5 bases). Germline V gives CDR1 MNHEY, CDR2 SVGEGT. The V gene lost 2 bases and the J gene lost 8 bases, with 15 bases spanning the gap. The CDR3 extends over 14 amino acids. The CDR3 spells CASSYRAGLKTQYF. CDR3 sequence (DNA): TGTGCCAGCAGTTACCGGGCAGGGTTGAAAACCCAGTACTTC.

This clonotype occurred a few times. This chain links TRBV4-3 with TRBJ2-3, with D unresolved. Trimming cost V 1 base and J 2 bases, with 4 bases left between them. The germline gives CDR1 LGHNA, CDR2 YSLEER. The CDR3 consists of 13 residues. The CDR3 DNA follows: TGCGCCAGCAGCCAAGGCCCCACAGATACGCAGTATTTT. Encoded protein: CASSQGPTDTQYF.

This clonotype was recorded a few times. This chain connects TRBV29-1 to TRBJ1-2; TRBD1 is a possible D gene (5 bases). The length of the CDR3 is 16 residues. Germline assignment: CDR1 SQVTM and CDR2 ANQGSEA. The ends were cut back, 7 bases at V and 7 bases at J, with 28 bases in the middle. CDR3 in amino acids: CSAMGDLLSLPAGYTF. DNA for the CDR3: TGCAGCGCCATGGGGGACCTTCTTTCCCTACCAGCTGGCTACACCTTC.

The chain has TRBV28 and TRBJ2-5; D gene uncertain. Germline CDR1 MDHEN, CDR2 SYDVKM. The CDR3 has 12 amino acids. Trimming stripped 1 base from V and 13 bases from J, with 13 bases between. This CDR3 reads CASSLYPGLLYF. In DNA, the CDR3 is TGTGCCAGCAGTTTATATCCGGGTCTTTTGTACTTC.

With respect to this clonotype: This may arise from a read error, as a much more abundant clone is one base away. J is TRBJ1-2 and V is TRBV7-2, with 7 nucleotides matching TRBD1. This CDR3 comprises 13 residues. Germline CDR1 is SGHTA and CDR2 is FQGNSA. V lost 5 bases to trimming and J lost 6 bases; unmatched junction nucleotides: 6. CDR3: CASSPYRGDGYTF. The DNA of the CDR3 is TGTGCCAGCAGCCCTTACAGGGGAGATGGCTACACCTTC.

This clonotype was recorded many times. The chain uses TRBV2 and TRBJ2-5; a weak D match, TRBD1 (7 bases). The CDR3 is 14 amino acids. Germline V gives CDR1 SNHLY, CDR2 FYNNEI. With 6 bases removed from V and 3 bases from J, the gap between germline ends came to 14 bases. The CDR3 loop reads CASSRGDTKETQYF. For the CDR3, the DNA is TGTGCCAGCAGCAGGGGGGATACAAAAGAGACCCAGTACTTC.

The CDR3 spells CASRPRLRGADGNTIYF. CDR3 in DNA: TGTGCCAGCAGACCCCGGTTACGGGGGGCGGATGGAAACACCATATATTTT. V gene TRBV28 combines with J gene TRBJ1-3; D may be TRBD1 (6 bases). This CDR3 has 17 amino acids. From germline, CDR1 is MDHEN and CDR2 SYDVKM. V shed 6 bases and J shed 3 bases, with 21 bases lying between them.

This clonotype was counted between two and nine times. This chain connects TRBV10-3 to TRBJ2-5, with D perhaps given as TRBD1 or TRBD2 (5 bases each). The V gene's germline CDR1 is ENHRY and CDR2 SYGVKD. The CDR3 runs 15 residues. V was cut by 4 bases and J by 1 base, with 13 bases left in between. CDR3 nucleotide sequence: TGTGCCATCAGTGTTGGAGCCGGGGCCCAAGAGACCCAGTACTTC. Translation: CAISVGAGAQETQYF.

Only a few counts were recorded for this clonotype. CDR3 sequence (DNA): TGTGCCAGCAGCCCCCGGGGGGCGGCGGTTACTAATGAAAAACTGTTTTTT. Translation gives CASSPRGAAVTNEKLFF. The chain links TRBV12-3 or TRBV12-4 to TRBJ1-4; tentatively, D is TRBD1 (6 bases). V shed 6 bases and J shed 2 bases, with 19 bases lying between them. The CDR3 consists of 17 residues.

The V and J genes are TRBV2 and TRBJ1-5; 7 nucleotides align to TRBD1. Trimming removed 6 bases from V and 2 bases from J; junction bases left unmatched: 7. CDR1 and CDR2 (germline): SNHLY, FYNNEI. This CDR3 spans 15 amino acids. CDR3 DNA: TGTGCCAGCAGGTTACAGGGGTCGGGCAATCAGCCCCAGCATTTT. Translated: CASRLQGSGNQPQHF. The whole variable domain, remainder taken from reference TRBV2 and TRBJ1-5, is EPEVTQTPSHQVTQMGQEVILRCVPISNHLYFYWYRQILGQKVEFLVSFYNNEISEKSEIFDDQFSVERPDGSNFTLKIRSTKLEDSAMYFCASRLQGSGNQPQHFGDGTRLSIL.

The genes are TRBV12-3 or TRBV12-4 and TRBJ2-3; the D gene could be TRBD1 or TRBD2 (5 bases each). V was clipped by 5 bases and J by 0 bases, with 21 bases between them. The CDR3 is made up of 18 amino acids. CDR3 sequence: CASSPGTWGGTSTDTQYF. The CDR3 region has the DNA TGTGCCAGCAGTCCCGGGACGTGGGGCGGTACGAGCACAGATACGCAGTATTTT.

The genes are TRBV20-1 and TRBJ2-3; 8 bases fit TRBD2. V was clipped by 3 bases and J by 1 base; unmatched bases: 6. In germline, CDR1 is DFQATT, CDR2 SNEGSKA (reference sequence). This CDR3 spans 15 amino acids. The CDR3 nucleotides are TGCAGTGCTAGGGACCCTAGCGGGCGCACAGATACGCAGTATTTT. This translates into CSARDPSGRTDTQYF.

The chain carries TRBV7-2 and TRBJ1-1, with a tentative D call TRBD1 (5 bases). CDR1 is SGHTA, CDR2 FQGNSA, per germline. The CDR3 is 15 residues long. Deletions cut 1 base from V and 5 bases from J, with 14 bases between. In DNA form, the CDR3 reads TGTGCCAGCAGCTTAGAACCGGGGCGGTGGACTGAAGCTTTCTTT. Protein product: CASSLEPGRWTEAFF.

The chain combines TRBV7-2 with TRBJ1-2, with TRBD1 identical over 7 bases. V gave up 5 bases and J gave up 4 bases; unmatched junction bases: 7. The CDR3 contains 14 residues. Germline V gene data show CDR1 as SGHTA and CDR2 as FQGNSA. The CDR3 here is CASSETGTVYGYTF. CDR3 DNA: TGTGCCAGCAGCGAAACCGGGACAGTCTATGGCTACACCTTC.